The 3 T cell receptor beta chains below all came from one sample that was sequenced in a study of T cell repertoires in cytomegalovirus infection. Using its own MiXCR run on the reads, TCRdb lists one record per CDR3 protein. Of 750,000 to 900,000 distinct CDR3 sequences listed, approximately 32% are singletons. For these TCRs, the target antigens are not known. The source was cultured CD8+ T cells from PBMCs, collected from culture after CMV antigen stimulation. The receptors stem from a human donor in good health (CMV status not recorded). Some clones in this sample may be carry-over from other donors' samples.

V usage is TRBV27 and J usage is TRBJ1-2; D might be TRBD1 (6 bases). Germline assignment: CDR1 MNHEY and CDR2 SMNVEV (reference sequence). The CDR3 has 14 residues. The V end was cut by 3 bases, the J end by 0 bases, with 8 bases between. The chain's CDR3 is CASSFQGTNYGYTF. CDR3 bases: TGTGCCAGCAGTTTTCAGGGGACTAACTATGGCTACACCTTC.

A note on this clonotype: Since a much larger clone is just one base distant, this may be a read error. The V call is TRBV12-3 or TRBV12-4, the J call TRBJ1-4; D gene unclear. Trimming left V 3 bases short and J 10 bases short, with 21 bases between. The CDR3 has 16 amino acids. CDR3 in DNA: TGTGCCAGCAGTTTCACAGTACCTCGCTGGAGTGGAAAACTGTTTTTT. Translation: CASSFTVPRWSGKLFF.

The V and J genes are TRBV3-1 and TRBJ1-5; the match to TRBD1 covers 10 bases. From germline, CDR1 is LGHDT and CDR2 YNNKEL (reference sequence). The CDR3 runs 15 residues. V lost 3 bases to trimming and J lost 5 bases; unmatched junction nucleotides: 4. The chain's CDR3 is CASSQAGQGDQPQHF. The CDR3 DNA follows: TGTGCCAGCAGCCAGGCTGGACAGGGGGATCAGCCCCAGCATTTT.